This paragraph covers one T cell receptor (beta chain) sequence. Its antigen is still unknown. This entry is derived from a study of spatial heterogeneity in lung cancer. Across the study: Beta-chain sequences were consistently detected more often than alpha-chain sequences. More than eight raw reads, on average, carried each unique TCR and UMI combination.

Study conclusions and caveats: The appearance of ubiquitous expanded tumor TCRs in blood was greater at resection than follow-up.

CDR3 size: 16 residues. Looked up from germline, CDR1 is DFQATT and CDR2 is SNEGSKA (reference sequence). Trimming at V came to 2 bases and at J to 2 bases, leaving 3 bases not matched to a gene. This sample's time point: sample taken at primary tumor resection. Frozen PBMC, nontumor lung or tumor provided whole RNA, which was sequenced unsorted. The presence of a unique molecular identifier marked each TCR cDNA molecule. TCRdb processed the 5' RACE reads anew with MiXCR; each CDR3 protein has one entry. Of around 75,000 distinct CDR3 sequences listed, about an eighth are singletons. This specimen consisted of PBMCs, obtained at surgery. The chain links TRBV20-1 to TRBJ2-1; 13 bases match TRBD2. The TCR was taken from a male donor with early-stage non-small cell lung cancer. CDR3 nucleotide sequence: TGCAGTGCTAGACCCGGGACTAGCGGGACCTACAATGAGCAGTTCTTC. This sequence encodes CSARPGTSGTYNEQFF.